The source of this T cell receptor beta chain is a study of blood T cell repertoires in COVID-19 (TCRdb year 2020). With regard to the full study: Samples covering the acute and convalescent phases of COVID-19 were provided by collaborators in the United States, Italy and Spain. The material from the prospective study consisted of cDNA or gDNA derived from T cells, B-cell-depleted T cells, or PBMCs. Deeply sampled blood TCRbeta repertoires from subjects exposed to, actively infected with, or recovered from COVID-19 were included in the dataset. The repertoires were released in a freely available public database intended as a resource for research on the immune response to SARS-CoV-2. Sample metadata almost always included a de-identified subject ID, COVID-19 status, age in years and sex. Samples came from the ongoing ImmuneRACE study (first 160 participants) plus 1,254 subjects from 6 global collaborators. Where HLA class I and class II types were available, the types were taken from metadata supplied by the sample provider, not from assay-based typing.

Collaborating institutions collected whole blood in K2EDTA tubes following their own protocols. Collaborator samples were shipped for TCRbeta analysis as frozen whole blood, isolated PBMCs, or DNA extracted from either sample type. On the study overall, not on this receptor specifically: How much clinical and demographic metadata was included differed by source and by participant, and the metadata was provided uncurated.

As concerns this clone: Its specific antigen is unknown. Base qualities were left out, and no much larger clone turns up one base away.

TCRbeta CDR3 regions were amplified from genomic DNA by means of the immunoSEQ Assay, a bias-controlled multiplex PCR. The original pipeline was this. The number of nucleated cells in each sample was estimated from the amplification of reference gene primers within the assay. Sequence reads were collapsed and filtered to measure the absolute abundance of every unique TCRbeta CDR3 rearrangement. For each sample, productive Simpson clonality was calculated by taking the square root of Simpson's diversity index across productive rearrangements. Drawn from immuneACCESS, this table holds only the in-frame rearrangements with V and J called that TCRdb kept. Clones are partly lost; checked studies trace under half to an unresolved V gene and leave the rest unexplained. That table is the source of V, J and clone size, and D and trimming were worked out from the DNA. Counted in this sample were some 30,000 clones; around 90% of them appeared once. About 5% of the sample is held by the ten biggest clonotypes.

According to the germline V gene (reference sequence), CDR1 reads LGHDT and CDR2 reads YNNKEL. Counted from cysteine to phenylalanine, this CDR3 has 15 amino acids. Only the CDR3 portion is preserved as DNA: 45 bases, with reading frame beginning at the first base. Trimming removed 1 base from V and 0 bases from J, leaving 6 bases between the germline ends. The source material was peripheral blood. This sequence uses TRBV3-1 (or the pseudogene TRBV3-2) and TRBJ1-4, with no D gene named confidently. The clonotype was recovered from a woman in her seventies with active COVID-19. The CDR3 protein sequence reads: CASSQGQATNEKLFF. Read as DNA, the sequence is TGTGCCAGCAGCCAAGGGCAAGCAACTAATGAAAAACTGTTTTTT.